What follows are 9 T cell receptor beta chains derived from one specimen sequenced in a study of spatial heterogeneity in lung cancer. Via MiXCR, TCRdb re-called the 5' RACE reads, giving one row per CDR3 protein. The table includes 13,000 or so distinct CDR3 sequences, more than 3% detected once. Time point denoted: sample taken at primary tumor resection. Their recognized antigens are unknown. Findings and limits, study-wide: Tumors with more nonsynonymous mutations had more expanded intratumoral alpha and beta TCRs.

The sequences come from lung tumor tissue, collected at surgery. The receptors were gathered from a male donor with early-stage non-small cell lung cancer.

There are many counts of this clonotype. The chain carries TRBV14 and TRBJ1-1; D gene ambiguous. The CDR3 consists of 14 residues. V shed 2 bases and J shed 1 base, with 8 bases lying between them. The germline CDR1 and CDR2 sequences are SGHDN and FVKESK. CDR3 protein: CASSQSGGNTEAFF. The CDR3, as DNA: TGTGCCAGCAGCCAAAGCGGTGGGAACACTGAAGCTTTCTTT. The full variable domain, in which reference TRBV14 and TRBJ1-1 provide the parts outside the CDR3, is EAGVTQFPSHSVIEKGQTVTLRCDPISGHDNLYWYRRVMGKEIKFLLHFVKESKQDESGMPNNRFLAERTGGTYSTLKVQPAELEDSGVYFCASSQSGGNTEAFFGQGTRLTVV.

There are many counts of this clonotype. The gene calls are TRBV20-1 and TRBJ2-7; 7 positions match TRBD2. This CDR3 spans 14 amino acids. From germline, CDR1 is DFQATT and CDR2 SNEGSKA (reference sequence). V shed 3 bases, J shed 3 bases, and the junction held 8 bases outside the gene matches. The CDR3: CSASSPAGFYEQYF. The CDR3 DNA sequence: TGCAGTGCTAGTTCCCCAGCGGGGTTCTACGAGCAGTACTTC.

This clonotype was seen at least ten times. The V and J genes are TRBV3-1 and TRBJ1-5; D unclear. Germline V gene sequence: CDR1 LGHDT, CDR2 YNNKEL (reference sequence). The CDR3 is 13 amino acids. Trimming removed 4 bases at V and 2 bases at J, with 6 bases between. The CDR3 here is CASSPAGNQPQHF. The DNA for the CDR3 is TGTGCCAGCAGCCCCGCAGGCAATCAGCCCCAGCATTTT.

This clonotype was picked up many times. V usage is TRBV20-1 and J usage is TRBJ2-5; TRBD2 matches 8 bases. Germline CDR1 and CDR2: DFQATT and SNEGSKA (reference sequence). V was clipped by 6 bases and J by 4 bases; unmatched bases: 19. The CDR3 length is 17 residues. The chain's CDR3 is CSARRSLFRRGAETQYF. CDR3 in DNA: TGCAGTGCCAGACGCTCCCTTTTTAGGCGGGGGGCAGAGACCCAGTACTTC.

This clonotype was counted only a few times. The chain links TRBV13 to TRBJ2-4; D is undetermined. V was clipped by 3 bases and J by 8 bases, with 11 bases between them. Germline assignment: CDR1 PRHDT and CDR2 FYEKMQ (reference sequence). The CDR3 length is 13 residues. The CDR3 sequence is CASSLGRRDIQYF. DNA of the CDR3: TGTGCCAGCAGCTTGGGCCGCCGCGACATTCAGTACTTC.

This clonotype was seen ten or more times. The chain has TRBV6-1 and TRBJ2-4, with D unresolved. V was cut by 2 bases and J by 9 bases, with 14 bases left in between. CDR1 is MNHNS and CDR2 is SASEGT in the germline V gene. The CDR3 has 14 amino acids. CDR3 region: CASSEQEMQTIQYF. For the CDR3, the DNA is TGTGCCAGCAGTGAACAGGAGATGCAAACCATTCAGTACTTC.

This clonotype was recorded at least ten times. V and J are TRBV9 and TRBJ2-5; D may match TRBD1 or TRBD2 (5 bases each). Trimming left V 4 bases short and J 3 bases short, with 16 bases between. The CDR3 has 15 residues. Germline CDR1 reads SGDLS; CDR2 reads YYNGEE. The CDR3: CASSPRGRGEETQYF. The DNA for the CDR3 is TGTGCCAGCAGCCCAAGGGGCCGGGGAGAAGAGACCCAGTACTTC.

This clonotype was counted ten times or more. V gene TRBV6-1 combines with J gene TRBJ2-4, with D perhaps matching TRBD1 (5 bases). The CDR3 covers 11 residues. Between the trimmed V and J ends, which lost 3 bases and 13 bases, there was a span of 10 bases. Germline V gene lookup returns CDR1 MNHNS and CDR2 SASEGT. The CDR3 region has the DNA TGTGCCAGCAGTGATGGGGCAGAACAGTACTTC. Residues: CASSDGAEQYF.

This clonotype came up many times. The chain employs TRBV7-2 and TRBJ1-1; the match to TRBD1 covers 8 bases. The CDR3 consists of 16 residues. Germline V gene lookup returns CDR1 SGHTA and CDR2 FQGNSA. After removal of 1 base from V and 4 bases from J, the junction contained 8 bases not matched to a gene. The CDR3 loop is CASSLVPRGRSTEAFF. The CDR3 nucleotides read TGTGCCAGCAGCTTAGTGCCCAGGGGGCGGTCCACTGAAGCTTTCTTT.